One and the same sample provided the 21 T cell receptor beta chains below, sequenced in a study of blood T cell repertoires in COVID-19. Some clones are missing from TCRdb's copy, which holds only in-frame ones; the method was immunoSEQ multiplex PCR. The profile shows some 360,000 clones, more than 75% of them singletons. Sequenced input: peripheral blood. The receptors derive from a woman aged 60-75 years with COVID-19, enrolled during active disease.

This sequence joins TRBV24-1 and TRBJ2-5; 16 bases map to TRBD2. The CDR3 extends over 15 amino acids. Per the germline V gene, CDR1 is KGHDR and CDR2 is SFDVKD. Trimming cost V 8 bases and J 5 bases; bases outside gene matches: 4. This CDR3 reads CATTGTSGGVETQYF. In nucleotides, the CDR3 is TGTGCCACCACCGGGACTAGCGGGGGGGTTGAGACCCAGTACTTC.

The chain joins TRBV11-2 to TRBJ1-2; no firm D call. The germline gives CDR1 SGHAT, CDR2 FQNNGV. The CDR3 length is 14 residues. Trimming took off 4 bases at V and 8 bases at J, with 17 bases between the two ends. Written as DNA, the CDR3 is TGTGCCAGCAGCTCCCTCACGGGAGACGGGGGCTACACCTTC. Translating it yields CASSSLTGDGGYTF.

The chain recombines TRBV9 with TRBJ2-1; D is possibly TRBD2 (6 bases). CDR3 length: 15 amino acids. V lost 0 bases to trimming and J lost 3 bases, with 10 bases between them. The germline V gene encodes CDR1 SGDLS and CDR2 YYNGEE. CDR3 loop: CASSVVGTDYNEQFF. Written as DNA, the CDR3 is TGTGCCAGCAGCGTAGTTGGGACTGACTACAATGAGCAGTTCTTC.

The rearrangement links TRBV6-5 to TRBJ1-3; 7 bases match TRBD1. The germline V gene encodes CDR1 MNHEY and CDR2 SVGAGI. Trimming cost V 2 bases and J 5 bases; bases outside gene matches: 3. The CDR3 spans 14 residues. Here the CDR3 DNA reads TGTGCCAGCAGTTACGACAGGGAACGAAACACCATATATTTT. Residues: CASSYDRERNTIYF.

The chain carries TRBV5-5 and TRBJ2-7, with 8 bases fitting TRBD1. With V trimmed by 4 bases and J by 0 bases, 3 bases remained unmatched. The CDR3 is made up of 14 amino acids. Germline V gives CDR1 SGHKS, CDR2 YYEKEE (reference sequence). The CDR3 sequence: CASSRDRSSYEQYF. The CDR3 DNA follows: TGTGCCAGCAGCAGGGACAGGAGCTCCTACGAGCAGTACTTC. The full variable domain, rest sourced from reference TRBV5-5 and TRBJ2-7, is DAGVTQSPTHLIKTRGQQVTLRCSPISGHKSVSWYQQVLGQGPQFIFQYYEKEERGRGNFPDRFSARQFPNYSSELNVNALLLGDSALYLCASSRDRSSYEQYFGPGTRLTVT.

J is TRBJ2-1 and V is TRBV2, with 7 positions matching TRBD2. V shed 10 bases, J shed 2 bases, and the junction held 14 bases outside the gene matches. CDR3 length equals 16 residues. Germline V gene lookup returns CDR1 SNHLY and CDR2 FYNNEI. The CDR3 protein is CATKGLSGETYNEQFF. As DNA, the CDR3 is TGTGCCACCAAAGGATTAAGCGGGGAGACCTACAATGAGCAGTTCTTC. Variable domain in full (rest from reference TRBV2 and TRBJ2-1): EPEVTQTPSHQVTQMGQEVILRCVPISNHLYFYWYRQILGQKVEFLVSFYNNEISEKSEIFDDQFSVERPDGSNFTLKIRSTKLEDSAMYFCATKGLSGETYNEQFFGPGTRLTVL.

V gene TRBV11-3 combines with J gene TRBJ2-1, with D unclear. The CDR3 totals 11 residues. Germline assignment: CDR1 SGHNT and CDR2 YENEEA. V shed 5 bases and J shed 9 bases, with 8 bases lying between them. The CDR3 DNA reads TGTGCCAGCAGCCGCGGCCTTGAGCAGTTCTTC. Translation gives CASSRGLEQFF.

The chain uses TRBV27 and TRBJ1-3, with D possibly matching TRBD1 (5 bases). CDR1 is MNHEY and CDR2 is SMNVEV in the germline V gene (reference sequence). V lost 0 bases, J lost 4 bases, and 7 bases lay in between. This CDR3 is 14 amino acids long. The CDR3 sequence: CASSLSQGGNTIYF. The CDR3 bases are TGTGCCAGCAGTTTATCCCAGGGAGGAAACACCATATATTTT.

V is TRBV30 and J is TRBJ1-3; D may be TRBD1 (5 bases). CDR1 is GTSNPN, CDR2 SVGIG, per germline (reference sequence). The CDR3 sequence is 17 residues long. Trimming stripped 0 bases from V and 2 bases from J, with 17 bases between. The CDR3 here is CAWSVRLGAGAGNTIYF. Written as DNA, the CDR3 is TGTGCCTGGAGTGTACGGCTAGGCGCGGGGGCTGGAAACACCATATATTTT.

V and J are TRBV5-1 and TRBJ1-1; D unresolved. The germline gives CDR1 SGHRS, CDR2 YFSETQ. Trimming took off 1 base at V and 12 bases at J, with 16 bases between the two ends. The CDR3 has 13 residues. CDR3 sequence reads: CASSLSQQQVSFF. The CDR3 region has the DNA TGCGCCAGCAGCTTGTCCCAACAGCAGGTATCTTTCTTT.

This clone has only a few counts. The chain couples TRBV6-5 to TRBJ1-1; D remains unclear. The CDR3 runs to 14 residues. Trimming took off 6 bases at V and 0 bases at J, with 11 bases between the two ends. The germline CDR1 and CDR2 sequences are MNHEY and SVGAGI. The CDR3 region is CASRPDTMNTEAFF. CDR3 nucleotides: TGTGCCAGCAGACCAGACACCATGAACACTGAAGCTTTCTTT.

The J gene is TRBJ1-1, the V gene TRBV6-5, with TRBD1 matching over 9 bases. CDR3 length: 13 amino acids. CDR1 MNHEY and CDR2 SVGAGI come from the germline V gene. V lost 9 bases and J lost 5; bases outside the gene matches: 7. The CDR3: CASYRGRRTEAFF. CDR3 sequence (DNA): TGTGCCAGTTACAGGGGGCGTCGAACTGAAGCTTTCTTT.

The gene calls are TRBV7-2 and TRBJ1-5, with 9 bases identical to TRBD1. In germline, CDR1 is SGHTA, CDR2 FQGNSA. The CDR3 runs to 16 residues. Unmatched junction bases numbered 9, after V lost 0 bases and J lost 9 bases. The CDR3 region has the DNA TGTGCCAGCAGCTTAGCGCGGGACAGGGCGGGCGGGCCCCAGCATTTT. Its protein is CASSLARDRAGGPQHF.

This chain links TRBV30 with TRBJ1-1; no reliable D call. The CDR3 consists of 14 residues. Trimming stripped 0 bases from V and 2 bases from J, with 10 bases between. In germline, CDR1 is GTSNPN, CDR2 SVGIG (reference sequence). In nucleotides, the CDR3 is TGTGCCTGGAGTGTCGGAGGTATAAACACTGAAGCTTTCTTT. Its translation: CAWSVGGINTEAFF. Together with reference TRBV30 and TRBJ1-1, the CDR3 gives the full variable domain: SQTIHQWPATLVQPVGSPLSLECTVEGTSNPNLYWYRQAAGRGLQLLFYSVGIGQISSEVPQNLSASRPQDRQFILSSKKLLLSDSGFYLCAWSVGGINTEAFFGQGTRLTVV.

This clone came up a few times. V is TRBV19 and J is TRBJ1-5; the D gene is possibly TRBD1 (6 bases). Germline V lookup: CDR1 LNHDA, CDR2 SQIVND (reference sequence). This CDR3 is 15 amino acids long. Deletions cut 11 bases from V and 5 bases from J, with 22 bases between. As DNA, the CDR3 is TGTGCCTCATTAAACCCCGTTACAGGGTATCAGCCCCAGCATTTT. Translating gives CASLNPVTGYQPQHF.

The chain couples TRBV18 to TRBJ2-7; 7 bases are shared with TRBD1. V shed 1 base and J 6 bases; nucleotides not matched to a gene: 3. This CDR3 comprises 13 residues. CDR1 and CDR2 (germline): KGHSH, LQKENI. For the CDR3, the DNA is TGTGCCAGCTCACCACGACAGGGTGTCGAGCAGTACTTC. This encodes CASSPRQGVEQYF.

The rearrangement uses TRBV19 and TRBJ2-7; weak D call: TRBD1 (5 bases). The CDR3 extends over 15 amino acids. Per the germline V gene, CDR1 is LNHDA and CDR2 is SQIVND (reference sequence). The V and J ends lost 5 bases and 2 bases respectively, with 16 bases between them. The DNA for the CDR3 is TGTGCCAGTAGTGAAGGACATATTACCGCCTACGAGCAGTACTTC. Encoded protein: CASSEGHITAYEQYF.

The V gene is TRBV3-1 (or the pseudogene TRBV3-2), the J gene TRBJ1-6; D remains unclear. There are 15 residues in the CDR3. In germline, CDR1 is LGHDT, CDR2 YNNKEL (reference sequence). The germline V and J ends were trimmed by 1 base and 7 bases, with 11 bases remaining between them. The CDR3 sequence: CASSQGGLGNSPLHF. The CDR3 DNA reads TGTGCCAGCAGCCAAGGCGGGTTGGGAAATTCACCCCTCCACTTT.

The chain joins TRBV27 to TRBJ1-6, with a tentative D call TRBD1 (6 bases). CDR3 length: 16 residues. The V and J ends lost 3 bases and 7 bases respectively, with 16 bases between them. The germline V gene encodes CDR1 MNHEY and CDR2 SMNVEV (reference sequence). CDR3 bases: TGTGCCAGCAGTTTCTCGGGGGGCGCGAGGAATTCACCCCTCCACTTT. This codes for CASSFSGGARNSPLHF.

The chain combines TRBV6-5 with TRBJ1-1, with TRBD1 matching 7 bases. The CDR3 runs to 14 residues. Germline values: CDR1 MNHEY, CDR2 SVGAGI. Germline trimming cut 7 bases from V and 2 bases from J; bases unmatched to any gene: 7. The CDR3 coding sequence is TGTGCCAGCACCCCAGGGGGACCCAACACTGAAGCTTTCTTT. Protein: CASTPGGPNTEAFF.

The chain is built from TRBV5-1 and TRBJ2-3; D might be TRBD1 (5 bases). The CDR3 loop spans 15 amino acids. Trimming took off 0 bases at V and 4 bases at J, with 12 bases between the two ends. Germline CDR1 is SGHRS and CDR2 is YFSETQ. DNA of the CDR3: TGCGCCAGCAGCTTGGAATTGGTAGGGGCAGATACGCAGTATTTT. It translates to CASSLELVGADTQYF.